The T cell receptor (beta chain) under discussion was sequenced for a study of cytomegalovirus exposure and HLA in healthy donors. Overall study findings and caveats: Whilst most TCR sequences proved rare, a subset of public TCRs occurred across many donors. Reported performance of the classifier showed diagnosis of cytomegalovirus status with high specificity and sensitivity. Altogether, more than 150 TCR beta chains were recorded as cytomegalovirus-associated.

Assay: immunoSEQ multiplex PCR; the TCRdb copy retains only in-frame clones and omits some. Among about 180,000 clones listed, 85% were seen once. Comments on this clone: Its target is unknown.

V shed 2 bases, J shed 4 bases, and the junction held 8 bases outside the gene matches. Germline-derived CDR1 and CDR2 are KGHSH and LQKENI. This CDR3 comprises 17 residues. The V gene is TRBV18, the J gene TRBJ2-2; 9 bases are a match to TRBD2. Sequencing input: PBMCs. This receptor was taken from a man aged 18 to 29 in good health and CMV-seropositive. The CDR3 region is CASSPSAGGPATGELFF. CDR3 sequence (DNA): TGTGCCAGCTCACCAAGTGCGGGAGGGCCTGCCACCGGGGAGCTGTTTTTT.